This T cell receptor beta chain was recorded in a study of CD8+ T cells in alopecia areata. Turning to this clone: Its antigen is unknown.

It was cDNA, reverse transcribed from extracted RNA, that served as the sequencing template. Libraries were prepared by immunoSEQ multiplex PCR; TCRdb keeps only in-frame clonotypes and omits some of them. The sample holds some 160,000 clones, roughly 65% seen once. General observations from the study: Expanded CD8+ clones among the top 100, as well as scalp clonality, were significantly decreased by tofacitinib. Baseline CD8+ expansion's link to response remains uncertain, as there was one nonresponder.

As to treatment: oral pan-JAK inhibitor, 5-10 mg twice daily. Specimens obtained from alopecia areata patients comprised lesional scalp punch biopsies and peripheral blood. The germline V gene encodes CDR1 GTSNPN and CDR2 SVGIG (reference sequence). CDR3 length: 13 residues. Trimming took 4 bases from V and 2 from J, leaving 10 bases between them. This receptor was obtained from a human donor with alopecia areata. The gene calls are TRBV30 and TRBJ2-3; TRBD1 might be the D (6 bases). Material: CD4+ T cells sorted from blood, obtained at week 4, from a patient treated with tofacitinib. In nucleotides, the CDR3 is TGTGCCTGGACCCAGGGGTCCACAGATACGCAGTATTTT. It is translated as CAWTQGSTDTQYF.